The 12 T cell receptor beta chains reported below all come from one sample, sequenced in a study of cytomegalovirus exposure and HLA in healthy donors (dated 2017 in TCRdb). The library was produced with the immunoSEQ multiplex PCR assay. For the multiplex PCR, a mixture combining 60 forward primers for TCR Vbeta segments and 13 reverse primers for TCR Jbeta segments was used. Sourced from immuneACCESS, this table was stored by TCRdb with only in-frame sequences that have V and J called. A share of the clones is absent; for the studies checked, an unresolved V gene accounts for under half, and the remainder has no known explanation. This sample is represented by under 150,000 clones; approximately 81% of them were singletons. The ten most abundant clones make up roughly 4.3% of the sample. Source material: PBMCs. These receptors were obtained from a man aged 25-40 years in good health and CMV-seropositive.

The J gene is TRBJ2-7, the V gene TRBV11-2, with TRBD1 matching 9 bases. The CDR3 length is 15 residues. V was clipped by 1 base and J by 4 bases; unmatched bases: 5. CDR1 is SGHAT and CDR2 is FQNNGV in the germline V gene. The CDR3 loop reads CASSLVATGGYEQYF. In nucleotides, the CDR3 is TGTGCCAGCAGCTTAGTTGCGACAGGGGGGTACGAGCAGTACTTC.

This clone was observed a handful of times. The genes are TRBV2 and TRBJ2-2; TRBD1 agrees at 8 bases. Germline loops: CDR1 SNHLY, CDR2 FYNNEI. The V segment lost 6 bases and the J segment 6 bases; nucleotides outside the gene matches: 9. This CDR3 has 15 amino acids. Here the CDR3 DNA reads TGTGCCAGCAGCATCACAGGACAGGGTGCCGGGGAGCTGTTTTTT. Its translation: CASSITGQGAGELFF.

This chain connects TRBV30 to TRBJ1-2; 7 bases align to TRBD1. The CDR3 sequence is 15 residues long. In germline, CDR1 is GTSNPN, CDR2 SVGIG (reference sequence). Germline trimming cut 5 bases from V and 5 bases from J; bases unmatched to any gene: 14. CDR3 sequence (DNA): TGTGCCTGGCCCCAATTTAAAGGGGGCCGGTATGGCTACACCTTC. Its protein product is CAWPQFKGGRYGYTF.

Concerning this clone itself: One end of the junction does not line up with germline, which may come from a read error. The genes are TRBV7-7 and TRBJ2-7, with D possibly TRBD2 on 5 matching bases. Germline CDR1 and CDR2: SSHAT and FNYEAQ (reference sequence). This CDR3 has 16 residues. CDR3 DNA: TGTGCTAGCAACCTGAATAGCGTGTTAAGCTCCTACGAGCAGTACTTC. It translates to CASNLNSVLSSYEQYF.

The chain links TRBV29-1 to TRBJ1-4, with D uncertain. This CDR3 spans 15 amino acids. Germline loops: CDR1 SQVTM, CDR2 ANQGSEA. V was cut by 2 bases and J by 12 bases, with 22 bases left in between. The CDR3 DNA sequence: TGCAGCGTTGAAAGAGCAGGCGGACTTAGGAGGGAACTGTTTTTT. Protein: CSVERAGGLRRELFF.

J is TRBJ1-3 and V is TRBV6-1; D is possibly TRBD1 (6 bases). V was trimmed by 2 bases and J by 2 bases, leaving 10 bases between them. Germline V gene sequence: CDR1 MNHNS, CDR2 SASEGT. The CDR3 contains 15 residues. The CDR3: CASSEPGTPGNTIYF. The CDR3 DNA sequence: TGTGCCAGCAGTGAACCCGGGACACCTGGAAACACCATATATTTT.

V and J are TRBV4-3 and TRBJ2-2; TRBD1 matches at 9 bases. The CDR3 runs 17 residues. CDR1 and CDR2 from the germline V gene are LGHNA and YSLEER. V lost 0 bases and J lost 6; bases outside the gene matches: 8. The CDR3 DNA follows: TGCGCCAGCAGCCAAGATCTTCGGACAGGGGTTGCCGGGGAGCTGTTTTTT. It specifies CASSQDLRTGVAGELFF.

CDR3 sequence reads: CASTPAGANYGYTF. In DNA, the CDR3 is TGTGCCAGTACCCCCGCGGGGGCTAACTATGGCTACACCTTC. The V and J genes are TRBV19 and TRBJ1-2, with D maybe TRBD1 (5 bases). Germline CDR1 LNHDA, CDR2 SQIVND (reference sequence). CDR3 size: 14 residues. Trimming removed 7 bases from V and 0 bases from J, with 12 bases in between. Full variable domain (remainder filled in from reference TRBV19 and TRBJ1-2): DGGITQSPKYLFRKEGQNVTLSCEQNLNHDAMYWYRQDPGQGLRLIYYSQIVNDFQKGDIAEGYSVSREKKESFPLTVTSAQKNPTAFYLCASTPAGANYGYTFGSGTRLTVV.

In the case of this clone: A junction end diverges from the germline sequence, so it may reflect a read error. V is TRBV19 and J is TRBJ2-2; TRBD1 aligns across 8 bases. In germline, CDR1 is LNHDA, CDR2 SQIVND (reference sequence). The CDR3 is 15 residues long. The DNA of the CDR3 is TGTGCCAGTAGATTGGGACAGGCCAACACCGGGGAGCTGCTTTTT. Its translation is CASRLGQANTGELLF.

This clone appeared once. The rearrangement uses TRBV28 and TRBJ2-7, with D possibly being TRBD2 (6 bases). The V end was cut by 0 bases, the J end by 7 bases, with 7 bases between. The CDR3 contains 12 residues. The V gene's germline CDR1 is MDHEN and CDR2 SYDVKM. CDR3 in DNA: TGTGCCAGCAGTTTATGGGAGGGAGAGCAGTACTTC. Protein product: CASSLWEGEQYF.

The J gene is TRBJ2-1, the V gene TRBV4-3; D may be TRBD2 (6 bases). Trimming cost V 4 bases and J 3 bases, with 10 bases left between them. Germline V CDR1 and CDR2: LGHNA, YSLEER. This CDR3 spans 14 amino acids. CDR3 nucleotides: TGCGCCAGCAGCCGGGGGGACCGCTACAATGAGCAGTTCTTC. Its protein is CASSRGDRYNEQFF.

The chain has TRBV27 and TRBJ2-3; D remains ambiguous. This CDR3 spans 13 amino acids. CDR1 is MNHEY and CDR2 is SMNVEV in the germline V gene (reference sequence). Trimming took off 5 bases at V and 5 bases at J, with 11 bases between the two ends. The CDR3 nucleotides are TGTGCCAGCAGTGCTGACTTGGTAGATACGCAGTATTTT. This translates into CASSADLVDTQYF.